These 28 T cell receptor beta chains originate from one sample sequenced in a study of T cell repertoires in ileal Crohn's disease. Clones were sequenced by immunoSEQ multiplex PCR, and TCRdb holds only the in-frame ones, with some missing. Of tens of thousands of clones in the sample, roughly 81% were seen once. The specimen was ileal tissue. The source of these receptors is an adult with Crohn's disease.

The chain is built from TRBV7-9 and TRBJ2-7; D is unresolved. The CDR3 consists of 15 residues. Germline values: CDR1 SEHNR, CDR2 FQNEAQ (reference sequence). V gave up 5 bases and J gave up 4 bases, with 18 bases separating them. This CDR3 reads CASSLYPGGEYEQYF. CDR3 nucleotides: TGTGCCAGCAGCCTCTACCCTGGCGGTGAGTACGAGCAGTACTTC.

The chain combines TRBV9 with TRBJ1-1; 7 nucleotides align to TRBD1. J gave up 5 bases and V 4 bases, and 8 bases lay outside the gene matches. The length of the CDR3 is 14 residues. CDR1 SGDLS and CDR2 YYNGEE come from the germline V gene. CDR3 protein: CASSLTGEGTEAFF. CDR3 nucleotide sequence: TGTGCCAGCAGCCTTACAGGGGAAGGGACTGAAGCTTTCTTT.

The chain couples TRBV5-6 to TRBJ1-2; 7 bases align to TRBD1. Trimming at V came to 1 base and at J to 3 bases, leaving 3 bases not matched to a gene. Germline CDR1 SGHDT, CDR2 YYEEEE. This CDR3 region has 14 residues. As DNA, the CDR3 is TGTGCCAGCAGCTTGCGAGGGGGCCACTATGGCTACACCTTC. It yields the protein CASSLRGGHYGYTF.

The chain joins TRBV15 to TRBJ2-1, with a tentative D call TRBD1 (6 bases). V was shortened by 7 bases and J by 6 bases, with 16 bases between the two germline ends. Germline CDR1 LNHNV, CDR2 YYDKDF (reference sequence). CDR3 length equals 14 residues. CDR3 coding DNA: TGTGCCACCACCGACAGGAAGGGTAGCAATGAGCAGTTCTTC. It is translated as CATTDRKGSNEQFF.

The CDR3 nucleotides read TGTGCCAGCTCAAAATCGGGGGGCGCAGACACCGGGGAGCTGTTTTTT. It translates to CASSKSGGADTGELFF. The chain uses TRBV18 and TRBJ2-2, with a weak D call TRBD2 (7 bases). This CDR3 region has 16 residues. V lost 5 bases to trimming and J lost 3 bases, with 16 bases between them. Per the germline V gene, CDR1 is KGHSH and CDR2 is LQKENI.

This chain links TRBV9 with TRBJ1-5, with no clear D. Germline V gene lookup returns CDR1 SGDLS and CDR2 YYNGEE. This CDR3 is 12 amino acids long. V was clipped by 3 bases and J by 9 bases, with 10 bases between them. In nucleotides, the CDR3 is TGTGCCAGCAGCGGAGAATTCGGGCCCCAGCATTTT. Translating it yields CASSGEFGPQHF.

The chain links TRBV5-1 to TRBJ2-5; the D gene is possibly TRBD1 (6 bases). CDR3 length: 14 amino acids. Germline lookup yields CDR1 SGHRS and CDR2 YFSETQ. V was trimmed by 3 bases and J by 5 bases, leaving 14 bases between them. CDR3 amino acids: CASSSGTGMETQYF. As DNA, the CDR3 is TGCGCCAGCAGCTCGGGAACAGGGATGGAGACCCAGTACTTC.

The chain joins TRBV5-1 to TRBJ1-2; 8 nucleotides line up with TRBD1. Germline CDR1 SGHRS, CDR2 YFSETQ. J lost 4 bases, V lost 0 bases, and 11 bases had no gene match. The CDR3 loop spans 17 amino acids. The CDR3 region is CASSLAPDRGKSYGYTF. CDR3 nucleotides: TGCGCCAGCAGCTTGGCCCCCGACAGGGGTAAGAGCTATGGCTACACCTTC.

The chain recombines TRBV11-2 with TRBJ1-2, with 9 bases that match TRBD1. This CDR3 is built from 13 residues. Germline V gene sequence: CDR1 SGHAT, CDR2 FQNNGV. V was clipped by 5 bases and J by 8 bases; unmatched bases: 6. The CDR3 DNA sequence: TGTGCCAGCAGCACCTCGGACAGGGGAGGCTACACCTTC. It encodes CASSTSDRGGYTF.

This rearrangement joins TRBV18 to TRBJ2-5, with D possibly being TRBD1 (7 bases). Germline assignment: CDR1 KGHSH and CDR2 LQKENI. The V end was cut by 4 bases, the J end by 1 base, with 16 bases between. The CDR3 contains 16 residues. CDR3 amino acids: CASSLSLQGGQETQYF. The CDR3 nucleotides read TGTGCCAGCTCACTCTCTCTGCAGGGGGGCCAAGAGACCCAGTACTTC.

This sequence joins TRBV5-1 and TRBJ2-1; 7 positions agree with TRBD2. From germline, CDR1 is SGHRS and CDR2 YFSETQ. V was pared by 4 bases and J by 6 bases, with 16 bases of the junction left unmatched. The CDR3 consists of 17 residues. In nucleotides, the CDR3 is TGCGCCAGCAGCCCGCGAGGGGCAATGGCGGGGGTCAATGAGCAGTTCTTC. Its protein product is CASSPRGAMAGVNEQFF.

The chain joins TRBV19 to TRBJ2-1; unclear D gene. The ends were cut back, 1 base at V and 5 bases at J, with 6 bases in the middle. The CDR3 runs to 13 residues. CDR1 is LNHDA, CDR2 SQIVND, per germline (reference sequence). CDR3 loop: CASSIGVNNEQFF. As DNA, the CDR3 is TGTGCCAGTAGTATAGGAGTAAACAATGAGCAGTTCTTC. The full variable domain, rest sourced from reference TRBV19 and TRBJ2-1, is DGGITQSPKYLFRKEGQNVTLSCEQNLNHDAMYWYRQDPGQGLRLIYYSQIVNDFQKGDIAEGYSVSREKKESFPLTVTSAQKNPTAFYLCASSIGVNNEQFFGPGTRLTVL.

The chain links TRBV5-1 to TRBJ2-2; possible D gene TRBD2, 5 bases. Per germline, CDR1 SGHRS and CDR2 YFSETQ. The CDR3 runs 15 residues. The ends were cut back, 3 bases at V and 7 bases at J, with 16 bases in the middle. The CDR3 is CASSSGRGRNGELFF. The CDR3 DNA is TGCGCCAGCAGCTCAGGCCGAGGGCGAAACGGGGAGCTGTTTTTT. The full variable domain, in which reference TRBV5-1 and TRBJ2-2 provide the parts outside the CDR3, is KAGVTQTPRYLIKTRGQQVTLSCSPISGHRSVSWYQQTPGQGLQFLFEYFSETQRNKGNFPGRFSGRQFSNSRSEMNVSTLELGDSALYLCASSSGRGRNGELFFGEGSRLTVL.

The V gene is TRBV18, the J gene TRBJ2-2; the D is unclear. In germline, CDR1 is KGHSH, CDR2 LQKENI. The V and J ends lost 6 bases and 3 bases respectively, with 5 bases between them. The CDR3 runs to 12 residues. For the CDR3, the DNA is TGTGCCAGCTCCCCTTACACCGGGGAGCTGTTTTTT. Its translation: CASSPYTGELFF. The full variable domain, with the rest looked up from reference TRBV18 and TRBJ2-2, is NAGVMQNPRHLVRRRGQEARLRCSPMKGHSHVYWYRQLPEEGLKFMVYLQKENIIDESGMPKERFSAEFPKEGPSILRIQQVVRGDSAAYFCASSPYTGELFFGEGSRLTVL.

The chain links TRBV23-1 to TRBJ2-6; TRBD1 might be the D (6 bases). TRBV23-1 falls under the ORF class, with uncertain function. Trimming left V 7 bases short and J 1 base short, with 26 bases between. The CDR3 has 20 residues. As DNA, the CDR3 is TGCGCCAGCACCCAAATTTCCCCGAGGCAGGGGTGGTCTGGGGCCAACGTCCTGACTTTC. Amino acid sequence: CASTQISPRQGWSGANVLTF.

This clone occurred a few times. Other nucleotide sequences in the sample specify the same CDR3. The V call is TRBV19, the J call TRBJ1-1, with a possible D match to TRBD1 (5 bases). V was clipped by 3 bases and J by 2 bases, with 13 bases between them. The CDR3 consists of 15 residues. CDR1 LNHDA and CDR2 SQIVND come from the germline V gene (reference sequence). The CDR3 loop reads CASSIRSGVNTEAFF. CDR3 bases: TGTGCCAGTAGTATCCGCTCGGGGGTAAACACTGAAGCTTTCTTT. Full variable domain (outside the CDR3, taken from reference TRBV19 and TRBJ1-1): DGGITQSPKYLFRKEGQNVTLSCEQNLNHDAMYWYRQDPGQGLRLIYYSQIVNDFQKGDIAEGYSVSREKKESFPLTVTSAQKNPTAFYLCASSIRSGVNTEAFFGQGTRLTVV.

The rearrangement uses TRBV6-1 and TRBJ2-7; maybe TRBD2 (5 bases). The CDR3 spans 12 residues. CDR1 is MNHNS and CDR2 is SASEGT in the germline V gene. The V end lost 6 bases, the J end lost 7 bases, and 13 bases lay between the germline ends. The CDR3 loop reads CASRSPSGEQYF. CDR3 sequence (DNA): TGTGCCAGCAGGAGCCCCTCGGGGGAGCAGTACTTC.

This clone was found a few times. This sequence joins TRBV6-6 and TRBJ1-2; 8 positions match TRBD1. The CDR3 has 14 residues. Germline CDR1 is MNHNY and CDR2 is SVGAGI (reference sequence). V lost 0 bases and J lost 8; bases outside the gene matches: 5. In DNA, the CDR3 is TGTGCCAGCAGTTACTCGGGACAGGCGCGCGGCTACACCTTC. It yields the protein CASSYSGQARGYTF.

CDR3 protein: CASSGWTGKVEGYTF. The CDR3 DNA reads TGCGCCAGCAGCGGTTGGACAGGGAAAGTAGAAGGCTACACCTTC. V is TRBV5-1 and J is TRBJ1-2; 8 bases are a match to TRBD1. The V gene's germline CDR1 is SGHRS and CDR2 YFSETQ. This CDR3 has 15 residues. Germline trimming cut 4 bases from V and 8 bases from J; bases unmatched to any gene: 13.

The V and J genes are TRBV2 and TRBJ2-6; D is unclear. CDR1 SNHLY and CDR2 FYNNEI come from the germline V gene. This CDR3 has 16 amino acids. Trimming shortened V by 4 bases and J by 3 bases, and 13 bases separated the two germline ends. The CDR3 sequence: CASSAVGRSGANVLTF. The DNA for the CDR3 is TGTGCCAGCAGTGCGGTCGGAAGGAGTGGGGCCAACGTCCTGACTTTC.

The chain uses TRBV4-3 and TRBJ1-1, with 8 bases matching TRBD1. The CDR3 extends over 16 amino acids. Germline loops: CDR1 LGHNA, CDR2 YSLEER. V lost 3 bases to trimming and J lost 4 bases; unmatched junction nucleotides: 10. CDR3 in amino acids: CASSQSQGAGFTEAFF. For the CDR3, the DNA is TGCGCCAGCAGCCAGTCCCAGGGGGCTGGGTTCACTGAAGCTTTCTTT.

Written as DNA, the CDR3 is TGTGCCAGCAGCTTAGCGCGAGTACAGGGTGAAGCTTTCTTT. Translation: CASSLARVQGEAFF. The rearrangement joins TRBV7-2 to TRBJ1-1; weak D call: TRBD1 (6 bases). Looked up from germline, CDR1 is SGHTA and CDR2 is FQGNSA. CDR3 length: 14 residues. V was shortened by 0 bases and J by 7 bases, with 12 bases between the two germline ends.

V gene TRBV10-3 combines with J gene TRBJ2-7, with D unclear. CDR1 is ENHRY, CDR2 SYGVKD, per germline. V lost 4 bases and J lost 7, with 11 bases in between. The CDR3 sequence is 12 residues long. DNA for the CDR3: TGTGCCATCAGTGGCACAGCCGGAGAGCAGTACTTC. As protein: CAISGTAGEQYF.

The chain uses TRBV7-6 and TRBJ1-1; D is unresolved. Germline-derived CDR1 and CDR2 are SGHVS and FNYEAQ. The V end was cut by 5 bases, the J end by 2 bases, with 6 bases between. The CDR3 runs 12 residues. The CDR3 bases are TGTGCCAGCAGCCCCCGTAACACTGAAGCTTTCTTT. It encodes CASSPRNTEAFF.

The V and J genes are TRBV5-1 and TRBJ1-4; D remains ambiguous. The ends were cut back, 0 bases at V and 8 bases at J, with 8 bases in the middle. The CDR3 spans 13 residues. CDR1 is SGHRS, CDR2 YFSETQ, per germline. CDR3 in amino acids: CASSLAAEEKLFF. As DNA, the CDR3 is TGCGCCAGCAGCTTGGCTGCCGAGGAAAAACTGTTTTTT.

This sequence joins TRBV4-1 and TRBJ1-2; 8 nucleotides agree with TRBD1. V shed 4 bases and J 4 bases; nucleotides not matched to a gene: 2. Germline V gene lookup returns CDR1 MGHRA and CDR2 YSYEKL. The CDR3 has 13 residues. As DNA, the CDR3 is TGCGCCAGCAGCCCAGGGGGCCTCTATGGCTACACCTTC. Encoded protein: CASSPGGLYGYTF.

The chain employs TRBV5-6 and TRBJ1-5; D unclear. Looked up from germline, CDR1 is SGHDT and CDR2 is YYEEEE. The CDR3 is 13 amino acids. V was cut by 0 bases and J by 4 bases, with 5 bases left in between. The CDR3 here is CASSLGSNQPQHF. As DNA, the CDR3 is TGTGCCAGCAGCTTGGGCAGTAATCAGCCCCAGCATTTT.

CDR3 protein: CASSHGTGSYEQYF. As DNA, the CDR3 is TGCGCCAGCAGCCACGGGACAGGGTCCTACGAGCAGTACTTC. The chain combines TRBV4-3 with TRBJ2-7; 9 bases are shared with TRBD1. The CDR3 consists of 14 residues. Germline V CDR1 and CDR2: LGHNA, YSLEER. Trimming removed 3 bases from V and 1 base from J; junction bases left unmatched: 1.